This T cell receptor beta chain came from a study of T cell repertoires in cytomegalovirus infection. Whole-study context: Indications of both CMV infection and matching HLA type were provided by public TCR beta signatures.

TCRdb fed the reads into MiXCR, producing one record per CDR3 protein. Of about 310,000 distinct CDR3 sequences listed, roughly 15% are singletons. The table lists this clonotype with many counts. Its antigen remains unidentified. The study, taken as a whole, reports: Cumulated frequencies of public TCR beta families served to identify carriers of CMV plus the relevant HLA. The ex vivo response showed dominance by HLA-C-restricted CMV-specific TCR beta clonotypes.

Deletions cut 6 bases from V and 6 bases from J, with 12 bases between. The CDR3 length is 13 residues. Germline CDR1 reads MGHRA; CDR2 reads YSYEKL. The chain has TRBV4-1 and TRBJ1-5; D unclear. Material for sequencing was PBMCs. The TCR was taken from a human donor in good health (CMV status not recorded). Some clones in this sample may be carry-over from other donors' samples. Written as DNA, the CDR3 is TGCGCCAGCAGTTCGGCGGGAGGTCAGCCCCAGCATTTT. It specifies CASSSAGGQPQHF.